The next 30 T cell receptor beta chains were all read from a single sample in a study of shared clonotypes between healthy human individuals. The assay was immunoSEQ multiplex PCR, and TCRdb's table has in-frame clones only and misses some. The repertoire consists of about 1.9 million clones, with 80% to 95% occurring once and the leading ten covering 1.5% to 2%. Terminally differentiated effector memory CD45RA+ cells were excluded from the naive CD8 cells, which were CD45RO-negative and positively selected for CCR7. Input material: naive CD8+ T cells from PBMCs. These receptors came from a man younger than 35 in good health. Some clones in this sample may be carry-over from other donors' samples.

The chain employs TRBV28 and TRBJ2-4, with a possible D match to TRBD2 (7 bases). The germline V gene encodes CDR1 MDHEN and CDR2 SYDVKM. The CDR3 sequence is 17 residues long. The V end was cut by 7 bases, the J end by 7 bases, with 26 bases between. CDR3 sequence reads: CASTLPPGQGTMNIQYF. Here the CDR3 DNA reads TGTGCCAGCACCCTCCCTCCGGGGCAGGGGACTATGAACATTCAGTACTTC.

The rearrangement joins TRBV29-1 to TRBJ2-1, with 8 bases fitting TRBD2. The CDR3 runs 17 residues. Germline-derived CDR1 and CDR2 are SQVTM and ANQGSEA. The V segment lost 6 bases and the J segment 0 bases; nucleotides outside the gene matches: 13. Here the CDR3 DNA reads TGCAGCGTCGAGGCGAGGACTAGCAGGAGCTCCTACAATGAGCAGTTCTTC. Amino acids: CSVEARTSRSSYNEQFF.

As for this clone: Different DNA sequences within this sample yield the same CDR3. The chain couples TRBV9 to TRBJ2-3, with no clear D. Germline CDR1 and CDR2: SGDLS and YYNGEE. Deletions cut 7 bases from V and 4 bases from J, with 4 bases between. The CDR3 runs 10 residues. The CDR3 DNA reads as TGTGCCAGCGGCGCAGATACGCAGTATTTT. Translating it yields CASGADTQYF.

The rearrangement joins TRBV7-9 to TRBJ2-3; either TRBD1 or TRBD2 may supply D (5 bases each). V lost 5 bases and J lost 0, with 12 bases in between. CDR3 length equals 15 residues. Per the germline V gene, CDR1 is SEHNR and CDR2 is FQNEAQ (reference sequence). For the CDR3, the DNA is TGTGCCAGCAGCCTGGGGCGGGTAAGCACAGATACGCAGTATTTT. It encodes CASSLGRVSTDTQYF.

This rearrangement joins TRBV19 to TRBJ1-1, with a weak D call TRBD1 (5 bases). This CDR3 region has 14 residues. CDR1 and CDR2 (germline): LNHDA, SQIVND (reference sequence). The germline V and J ends were trimmed by 5 bases and 1 base, with 11 bases remaining between them. The CDR3, as DNA: TGTGCCAGTAGTCATACGACAGAGAACACTGAAGCTTTCTTT. Its translation: CASSHTTENTEAFF.

The rearrangement joins TRBV18 to TRBJ1-2; TRBD1 might be the D (6 bases). The V gene lost 4 bases and the J gene lost 3 bases, with 18 bases spanning the gap. This CDR3 contains 16 residues. The germline CDR1 and CDR2 sequences are KGHSH and LQKENI. In DNA, the CDR3 is TGTGCCAGCTCACAATCCAGGGGCGAAAGGGACTATGGCTACACCTTC. This encodes CASSQSRGERDYGYTF.

J is TRBJ2-2 and V is TRBV6-6; maybe TRBD2 (5 bases). Trimming stripped 2 bases from V and 2 bases from J, with 9 bases between. CDR3 length equals 15 residues. The germline CDR1 and CDR2 sequences are MNHNY and SVGAGI (reference sequence). The CDR3 coding sequence is TGTGCCAGCAGTTACACGAGGGCAAACACCGGGGAGCTGTTTTTT. Translation: CASSYTRANTGELFF.

V usage is TRBV28 and J usage is TRBJ2-7, with TRBD2 matching 13 bases. Germline V CDR1 and CDR2: MDHEN, SYDVKM. With V trimmed by 3 bases and J by 4 bases, 12 bases remained unmatched. CDR3 size: 18 residues. The CDR3 DNA reads as TGTGCCAGCAGTTTGTACAGGACTAGCGGGAGATGGATTTACGAGCAGTACTTC. It is translated as CASSLYRTSGRWIYEQYF.

V usage is TRBV4-1 and J usage is TRBJ1-3; no definite D call. Trimming removed 1 base at V and 2 bases at J, with 12 bases between. The CDR3 is made up of 16 amino acids. The V gene's germline CDR1 is MGHRA and CDR2 YSYEKL. The CDR3 is CASSQVSGSTGNTIYF. Written as DNA, the CDR3 is TGCGCCAGCAGCCAAGTTAGCGGGTCAACTGGAAACACCATATATTTT.

The chain couples TRBV10-3 to TRBJ2-5; the match to TRBD2 covers 10 bases. The CDR3 has 16 amino acids. J lost 1 base, V lost 2 bases, and 4 bases had no gene match. Germline-derived CDR1 and CDR2 are ENHRY and SYGVKD. Here the CDR3 DNA reads TGTGCCATCAGTGAGAGGGCTAGCGGGAGCCAAGAGACCCAGTACTTC. Its translation is CAISERASGSQETQYF.

The chain couples TRBV28 to TRBJ1-1, with TRBD1 as a possible D gene (6 bases). V lost 6 bases to trimming and J lost 0 bases, with 20 bases between them. The CDR3 covers 17 residues. The germline V gene encodes CDR1 MDHEN and CDR2 SYDVKM. CDR3 sequence reads: CASSQFYRETMNTEAFF. The DNA for the CDR3 is TGTGCCAGCAGCCAATTCTACAGGGAGACAATGAACACTGAAGCTTTCTTT.

The chain is built from TRBV15 and TRBJ2-7, with 11 bases that match TRBD1. The CDR3 consists of 18 residues. The germline CDR1 and CDR2 sequences are LNHNV and YYDKDF (reference sequence). The V gene end was trimmed by 2 bases and the J gene end by 3 bases; junction bases not matched to a gene: 12. The chain's CDR3 is CATSRRNQAGTGGYEQYF. The CDR3 nucleotides are TGTGCCACCAGCAGACGCAATCAAGCCGGGACAGGGGGCTACGAGCAGTACTTC.

The V call is TRBV9, the J call TRBJ2-7, with 7 positions matching TRBD1. Germline CDR1 is SGDLS and CDR2 is YYNGEE. Unmatched junction bases numbered 5, after V lost 0 bases and J lost 5 bases. This CDR3 is built from 14 residues. CDR3 amino acids: CASSVGTGHHEQYF. The CDR3 DNA reads TGTGCCAGCAGCGTAGGGACAGGTCACCACGAGCAGTACTTC.

V and J are TRBV6-1 and TRBJ1-3, with unresolved D. This CDR3 comprises 14 residues. V was cut by 4 bases and J by 0 bases, with 7 bases left in between. Germline lookup yields CDR1 MNHNS and CDR2 SASEGT. The CDR3, as DNA: TGTGCCAGCAGTGTAGGAAGCTCTGGAAACACCATATATTTT. It codes for CASSVGSSGNTIYF.

The chain recombines TRBV7-9 with TRBJ2-6; D gene uncertain. The CDR3 loop spans 17 amino acids. The ends were cut back, 10 bases at V and 1 base at J, with 20 bases in the middle. The germline V gene has CDR1 SEHNR and CDR2 FQNEAQ (reference sequence). DNA of the CDR3: TGTGCCACCCACCAGCTCCTTAAAGTATCTGGGGCCAACGTCCTGACTTTC. This gives the protein CATHQLLKVSGANVLTF.

The V gene is TRBV2, the J gene TRBJ1-2; 12 bases agree with TRBD1. Germline CDR1 is SNHLY and CDR2 is FYNNEI. This CDR3 has 14 residues. V lost 4 bases, J lost 3 bases, and 0 bases stayed unmatched. CDR3 in amino acids: CASSGDRGHYGYTF. The CDR3 DNA reads TGTGCCAGCAGTGGGGACAGGGGGCACTATGGCTACACCTTC.

CDR3 amino acids: CASIFSGGPNTEAFF. CDR3 DNA: TGTGCCAGCATCTTTTCTGGGGGCCCGAACACTGAAGCTTTCTTT. The chain combines TRBV28 with TRBJ1-1, with D perhaps matching TRBD1 (6 bases). The CDR3 totals 15 residues. The germline V gene has CDR1 MDHEN and CDR2 SYDVKM. Trimming cost V 7 bases and J 1 base, with 16 bases left between them. The entire variable domain, with the rest obtained from reference TRBV28 and TRBJ1-1, is as follows: DVKVTQSSRYLVKRTGEKVFLECVQDMDHENMFWYRQDPGLGLRLIYFSYDVKMKEKGDIPEGYSVSREKKERFSLILESASTNQTSMYLCASIFSGGPNTEAFFGQGTRLTVV.

The V gene is TRBV4-2, the J gene TRBJ2-2, with D possibly TRBD2 on 6 matching bases. Trimming took off 4 bases at V and 2 bases at J, with 11 bases between the two ends. Per germline, CDR1 LGHNA and CDR2 YNFKEQ. This CDR3 is built from 15 residues. CDR3 DNA sequence: TGTGCCAGCAGCCCCCGGGACTTCAACACCGGGGAGCTGTTTTTT. This sequence encodes CASSPRDFNTGELFF.

The V gene is TRBV27, the J gene TRBJ2-7, with 8 bases identical to TRBD2. Germline V CDR1 and CDR2: MNHEY, SMNVEV (reference sequence). CDR3 length: 16 residues. V dropped 2 bases and J dropped 3; count of bases not matched to a gene: 9. CDR3 sequence: CASSLDPAGVFYEQYF. The CDR3 coding sequence is TGTGCCAGCAGTTTAGATCCAGCGGGGGTCTTCTACGAGCAGTACTTC.

This clone was seen a handful of times. V gene TRBV10-2 combines with J gene TRBJ1-4; maybe TRBD1 (6 bases). Germline CDR1 is WSHSY and CDR2 is SAAADI. V was pared by 6 bases and J by 6 bases, with 20 bases between. The CDR3 consists of 16 residues. CDR3 bases: TGCGCCAGCAGCCCCGAACAATACAGGGAGGATGAAAAACTGTTTTTT. Residues: CASSPEQYREDEKLFF.

This clone occurred once. The gene calls are TRBV5-1 and TRBJ2-2, with 11 nucleotides matching TRBD2. J gave up 6 bases and V 2 bases, and 6 bases lay outside the gene matches. This CDR3 region has 16 residues. Germline V gene data show CDR1 as SGHRS and CDR2 as YFSETQ. The CDR3 is CASSFFTSGSAGELFF. The CDR3 nucleotides are TGCGCCAGCAGCTTTTTTACTAGCGGGAGCGCCGGGGAGCTGTTTTTT.

The chain has TRBV9 and TRBJ1-3; possibly TRBD1 for D (6 bases). Germline V gives CDR1 SGDLS, CDR2 YYNGEE. Trimming cost V 4 bases and J 1 base, with 15 bases left between them. The CDR3 totals 16 residues. The CDR3 bases are TGTGCCAGCAGCACCCGAACGGACAGATCTGGAAACACCATATATTTT. It codes for CASSTRTDRSGNTIYF.

The CDR3 sequence: CASSLWRRDTQYF. The CDR3 bases are TGTGCCAGCAGCTTGTGGAGGAGAGATACGCAGTATTTT. The chain employs TRBV5-6 and TRBJ2-3, with D perhaps TRBD2 (5 bases). This CDR3 contains 13 residues. V was pared by 1 base and J by 5 bases, with 8 bases between. The V gene's germline CDR1 is SGHDT and CDR2 YYEEEE.

A note on this clone: The sample contains more than one DNA sequence encoding this CDR3. The V and J genes are TRBV27 and TRBJ1-1, with D perhaps TRBD1 (6 bases). The CDR3 contains 14 residues. The V gene's germline CDR1 is MNHEY and CDR2 SMNVEV (reference sequence). Trimming shortened V by 3 bases and J by 2 bases, and 10 bases separated the two germline ends. The CDR3 loop reads CASSFGGANTEAFF. DNA for the CDR3: TGTGCCAGCAGTTTTGGGGGGGCAAACACTGAAGCTTTCTTT.

The chain carries TRBV7-9 and TRBJ2-1; 15 positions agree with TRBD2. From germline, CDR1 is SEHNR and CDR2 FQNEAQ (reference sequence). V was pared by 2 bases and J by 6 bases, with 5 bases of the junction left unmatched. The length of the CDR3 is 17 residues. In DNA, the CDR3 is TGTGCCAGCAGCTTACTTGGACTAGCGGGAGGGACCAATGAGCAGTTCTTC. It yields the protein CASSLLGLAGGTNEQFF.

A note on this clone: Additional DNA sequences in this sample encode the identical CDR3. This chain connects TRBV11-2 to TRBJ2-3, with 9 bases lining up with TRBD2. This CDR3 spans 15 amino acids. Germline V gene sequence: CDR1 SGHAT, CDR2 FQNNGV. With V trimmed by 3 bases and J by 1 base, 2 bases remained unmatched. CDR3 loop: CASSFLAGRTDTQYF. The CDR3, as DNA: TGTGCCAGCAGCTTCCTAGCGGGACGCACAGATACGCAGTATTTT.

The chain recombines TRBV7-6 with TRBJ1-3, with 7 bases matching TRBD1. Germline CDR1 is SGHVS and CDR2 is FNYEAQ. This CDR3 is built from 16 residues. Germline trimming cut 3 bases from V and 0 bases from J; bases unmatched to any gene: 5. CDR3 nucleotides: TGTGCCAGCAGCTTCTCAGGGGGGATCTCTGGAAACACCATATATTTT. Translating it yields CASSFSGGISGNTIYF.

The chain uses TRBV11-2 and TRBJ2-5, with a tentative D call TRBD2 (6 bases). The DNA end is more similar to TRBJ2-7, so the J call may be wrong. Looked up from germline, CDR1 is SGHAT and CDR2 is FQNNGV. The CDR3 totals 13 residues. CDR3 nucleotide sequence: TGTGCCAGCAGCTTCTCCGGGAGCCACGAGCAGTACTTC. Its protein is CASSFSGSHEQYF.

The chain employs TRBV7-8 and TRBJ1-5; D might be TRBD1 (6 bases). CDR3 size: 13 residues. CDR1 SGHVS and CDR2 FQNEAQ come from the germline V gene. The germline V and J ends were trimmed by 6 bases and 4 bases, with 10 bases remaining between them. The CDR3 DNA reads TGTGCCAGCAGAGCCGACAGGAATCAGCCCCAGCATTTT. It specifies CASRADRNQPQHF.

Points on this clone: Other DNA variants within this sample encode the same CDR3. This chain connects TRBV6-6 to TRBJ2-1; perhaps TRBD1 as D (6 bases). V was clipped by 0 bases and J by 6 bases, with 6 bases between them. Germline values: CDR1 MNHNY, CDR2 SVGAGI (reference sequence). The CDR3 is 13 residues long. CDR3 in DNA: TGTGCCAGCAGTTACTCGACAGGCAATGAGCAGTTCTTC. It encodes CASSYSTGNEQFF.